This T cell receptor beta chain was sequenced during a study of cytomegalovirus exposure and HLA in healthy donors. General study results and limits: Reportedly, a later analysis found an Asian-associated ancestry cluster had fewer N-insertions than the approximately 640-donor mean. In vitro confirmation showed a few CMV-associated chains to be CMV antigen specific.

In the case of this clone: Its antigen remains unidentified.

Primers: 60 Vbeta forward and 13 Jbeta reverse. Authors' methods: About 9.9 million shared chains were among around 80 million unique TCR beta chains counted in a later analysis. The table came from immunoSEQ multiplex PCR; TCRdb's copy has only in-frame clones and leaves some out. That table gives V, J and clone size, and the DNA gave D and trimming. Here the sample spans about 160,000 clones, around 76% being singletons. The CDR3 is made up of 14 amino acids. Per the germline V gene, CDR1 is SGHTA and CDR2 is FQGNSA. V lost 1 base and J lost 3; bases outside the gene matches: 1. The source material was PBMCs. The origin of this receptor is a man aged 60 to 69 in good health and CMV-seronegative. J is TRBJ2-5 and V is TRBV7-2; 8 nucleotides align to TRBD2. The CDR3 DNA is TGTGCCAGCAGCTTAGTAGCGGGGAAAGAGACCCAGTACTTC. Translated, it gives CASSLVAGKETQYF.